This TCR beta chain is drawn from a study of T cells in localized non-small cell lung cancer. Study outcomes and limitations: Sequencing involved a lone tumor region, leaving heterogeneity possible.

This table comes from immunoSEQ multiplex PCR, and its TCRdb copy is limited to in-frame clones, with some not included. This repertoire shows over 70,000 clones, about 90% found once; its top ten account for 21%. Points on this clone: Its antigen is unknown.

Germline lookup yields CDR1 LNHDA and CDR2 SQIVND (reference sequence). The CDR3 runs 14 residues. Trimming shortened V by 6 bases and J by 7 bases, and 16 bases separated the two germline ends. The sequenced sample was peripheral blood, obtained before any cancer treatment. The chain recombines TRBV19 with TRBJ1-5, with a tentative D call TRBD1 (6 bases). The clonotype comes from a male donor aged 60 or over with stage III squamous cell lung carcinoma. The CDR3 protein is CASSQQGFGQPQHF. The CDR3 region has the DNA TGTGCCAGTAGCCAACAGGGTTTTGGGCAGCCCCAGCATTTT.